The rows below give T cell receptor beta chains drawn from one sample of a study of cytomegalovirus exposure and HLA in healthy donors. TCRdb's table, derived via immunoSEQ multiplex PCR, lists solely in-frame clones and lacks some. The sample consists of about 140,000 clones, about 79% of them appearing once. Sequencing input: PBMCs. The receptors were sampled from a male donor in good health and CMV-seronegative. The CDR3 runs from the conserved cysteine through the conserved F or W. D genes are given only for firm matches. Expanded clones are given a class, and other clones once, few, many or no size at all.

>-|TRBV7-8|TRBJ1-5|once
CASSREERQTNQPQHF
TGTGCCAGCAGCCGAGAGGAGCGACAGACGAATCAGCCCCAGCATTTT
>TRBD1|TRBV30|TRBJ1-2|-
CAWGSGGLRGYTF
TGTGCCTGGGGATCAGGGGGCCTTAGGGGCTACACCTTC
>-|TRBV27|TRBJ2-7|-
CASSLMRDSYEQYF
TGTGCCAGCAGTTTAATGCGGGATTCCTACGAGCAGTACTTC
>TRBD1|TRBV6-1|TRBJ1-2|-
CASSVGQAEGYGYTF
TGTGCCAGCAGCGTAGGACAGGCCGAGGGTTATGGCTACACCTTC
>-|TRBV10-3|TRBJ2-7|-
CAISESGAQEQYF
TGTGCCATCAGTGAGTCGGGGGCGCAAGAGCAGTACTTC
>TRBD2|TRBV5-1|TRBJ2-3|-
CASSPDSGSSTDTQYF
TGCGCCAGCAGCCCAGATAGCGGGAGCAGCACAGATACGCAGTATTTT
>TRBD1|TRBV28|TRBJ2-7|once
CASRRQGSSYEQYF
TGTGCCAGCAGACGACAGGGTTCGTCCTACGAGCAGTACTTC
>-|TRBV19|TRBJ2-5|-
CASSIDRRGPGQETQYF
TGTGCCAGTAGTATAGATCGAAGGGGCCCTGGACAAGAGACCCAGTACTTC
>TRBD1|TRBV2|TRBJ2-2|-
CASSVDRGYTGELFF
TGTGCCAGCAGTGTCGACAGGGGGTACACCGGGGAGCTGTTTTTT
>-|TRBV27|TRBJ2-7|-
CASSLRGSGYEQYF
TGTGCCAGCAGTTTAAGGGGTAGTGGCTACGAGCAGTACTTC
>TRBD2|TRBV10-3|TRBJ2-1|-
CAITGGNNEQFF
TGTGCCATCACCGGGGGGAACAATGAGCAGTTCTTC
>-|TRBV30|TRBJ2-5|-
CAWSSEGHETQYF
TGTGCCTGGAGTTCGGAGGGCCACGAGACCCAGTACTTC
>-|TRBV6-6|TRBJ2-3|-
CASSEVTVSTDTQYF
TGTGCCAGCAGTGAGGTGACGGTTAGCACAGATACGCAGTATTTT
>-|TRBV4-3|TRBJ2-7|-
CASSQDTGFYEQYF
TGCGCCAGCAGCCAAGATACAGGGTTCTACGAGCAGTACTTC
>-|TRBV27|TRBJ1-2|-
CASSWSSQLSYGYTF
TGTGCCAGCAGTTGGAGTTCCCAACTATCATATGGCTACACCTTC
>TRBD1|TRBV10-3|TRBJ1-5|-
CAISSGTGIRGNQPQHF
TGTGCCATCAGCTCCGGGACAGGGATTCGGGGCAATCAGCCCCAGCATTTT
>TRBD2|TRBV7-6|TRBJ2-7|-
CASSRYGRAYEQYF
TGTGCCAGCAGCCGTTACGGGAGGGCCTACGAGCAGTACTTC